Listed here are 2 T cell receptor beta chains from one sample, sequenced in a study of blood T cell repertoires in COVID-19. Sequencing was performed with immunoSEQ multiplex PCR; in TCRdb, only in-frame clones are kept and a portion is missing. The table has roughly 80,000 clones, about four fifths seen once. The sequencing input was peripheral blood. Receptors originate from a man aged 45-60 years with acute or convalescent COVID-19.

V usage is TRBV5-6 and J usage is TRBJ2-3; 7 bases agree with TRBD1. There are 15 residues in the CDR3. Per germline, CDR1 SGHDT and CDR2 YYEEEE. After removal of 0 bases from V and 4 bases from J, the junction contained 5 bases not matched to a gene. The CDR3 DNA sequence: TGTGCCAGCAGCTTGGGCAGGGGGTATGCAGATACGCAGTATTTT. Its protein product is CASSLGRGYADTQYF.

This clone was seen only once. The chain uses TRBV6-5 and TRBJ2-7; the D gene is possibly TRBD1 (5 bases). V lost 0 bases and J 2 bases, leaving 8 bases between the germline ends. The germline V gene has CDR1 MNHEY and CDR2 SVGAGI. The CDR3 extends over 14 amino acids. CDR3 amino acids: CASSYSKTAYEQYF. CDR3 nucleotide sequence: TGTGCCAGCAGTTACTCGAAGACAGCCTACGAGCAGTACTTC.